The 29 T cell receptor beta chains reported below all come from one sample, sequenced in a study of cytomegalovirus exposure and HLA in healthy donors. In the PCR, 60 Vbeta and 13 Jbeta primers were used. Repertoires were generated with immunoSEQ multiplex PCR, while TCRdb's copy carries only in-frame clones and drops some. Among roughly 160,000 clones listed, 73% were seen once. Specimen: PBMCs. The source is a woman between 18 and 30 years old in good health and CMV-seropositive.

The chain is built from TRBV7-2 and TRBJ2-3; the match to TRBD2 covers 9 bases. The trim removed 4 bases at V and 5 bases at J, leaving 10 bases unmatched. In germline, CDR1 is SGHTA, CDR2 FQGNSA. The CDR3 has 16 residues. The CDR3 DNA follows: TGTGCCAGCAGCTCTCGATGGCGGGGGGGCGGAGATACGCAGTATTTT. Residues: CASSSRWRGGGDTQYF.

This clone was recorded only once. The rearrangement joins TRBV4-1 to TRBJ1-1; D remains unclear. CDR1 is MGHRA, CDR2 YSYEKL, per germline. The CDR3 totals 11 residues. The germline V and J ends were trimmed by 3 bases and 7 bases, with 6 bases remaining between them. The CDR3, as DNA: TGCGCCAGCAGCCAGGGCGTTGAAGCTTTCTTT. Translating it yields CASSQGVEAFF.

This clone has a handful of counts. V is TRBV10-3 and J is TRBJ2-7; tentatively, D is TRBD2 (7 bases). There are 15 residues in the CDR3. The ends were cut back, 4 bases at V and 6 bases at J, with 19 bases in the middle. Germline V lookup: CDR1 ENHRY, CDR2 SYGVKD. The CDR3 nucleotides read TGTGCCATCAGTGGGGTGGGGGGGGGCTCTACCGAGCAGTACTTC. Translation gives CAISGVGGGSTEQYF.

The genes are TRBV5-3 and TRBJ1-4; 7 nucleotides line up with TRBD1. TRBV5-3 is assigned to the ORF class and has an uncertain function. The CDR3 loop spans 15 amino acids. V was pared by 4 bases and J by 8 bases, with 11 bases of the junction left unmatched. CDR3 DNA: TGTGCCAGAAGCGATGAAGACAGGGTTAGGGAAAAACTGTTTTTT. Encoded protein: CARSDEDRVREKLFF.

The chain is built from TRBV9 and TRBJ1-4, with D perhaps matching TRBD1 (5 bases). This CDR3 spans 14 amino acids. Germline V gene data show CDR1 as SGDLS and CDR2 as YYNGEE. V was clipped by 4 bases and J by 2 bases, with 9 bases between them. The CDR3 here is CASSRGGTNEKLFF. CDR3 nucleotide sequence: TGTGCCAGCAGCAGGGGAGGGACTAATGAAAAACTGTTTTTT.

This rearrangement joins TRBV5-6 to TRBJ2-2, with TRBD2 matching 8 bases. Unmatched junction bases numbered 4, after V lost 0 bases and J lost 6 bases. Germline V gene data show CDR1 as SGHDT and CDR2 as YYEEEE. This CDR3 has 15 amino acids. The CDR3: CASSLALRGAGELFF. DNA of the CDR3: TGTGCCAGCAGCTTGGCCTTGCGGGGGGCCGGGGAGCTGTTTTTT.

This sequence joins TRBV7-9 and TRBJ1-1; D unresolved. From germline, CDR1 is SEHNR and CDR2 FQNEAQ (reference sequence). V lost 4 bases to trimming and J lost 7 bases, with 10 bases between them. This CDR3 is built from 12 residues. CDR3: CASSSATFEAFF. CDR3 sequence (DNA): TGTGCCAGCAGCTCTGCCACTTTTGAAGCTTTCTTT.

The chain uses TRBV10-3 and TRBJ1-6; no firm D call. Trimming shortened V by 2 bases and J by 4 bases, and 9 bases separated the two germline ends. Germline lookup yields CDR1 ENHRY and CDR2 SYGVKD. The CDR3 covers 15 residues. In DNA, the CDR3 is TGTGCCATCAGTGAGCCGACGGGTTATAATTCACCCCTCCACTTT. Amino acids: CAISEPTGYNSPLHF.

This clone was found once. This chain joins TRBV18 and TRBJ1-1; D is unresolved. The germline V gene encodes CDR1 KGHSH and CDR2 LQKENI. Trimming removed 4 bases from V and 10 bases from J, with 16 bases in between. The CDR3 totals 13 residues. In DNA, the CDR3 is TGTGCCAGCTCACTTCGCGGAGGTGAGGCAGCTTTCTTT. The encoded protein is CASSLRGGEAAFF.

This CDR3 is CASSQVRGRTEAFF. The CDR3 nucleotides read TGCGCCAGCAGCCAAGTAAGGGGGCGAACTGAAGCTTTCTTT. The rearrangement links TRBV4-3 to TRBJ1-1, with 7 bases that match TRBD1. With V trimmed by 1 base and J by 5 bases, 4 bases remained unmatched. This CDR3 is built from 14 residues. Germline CDR1 reads LGHNA; CDR2 reads YSLEER.

This clone showed up just once. The V and J genes are TRBV4-2 and TRBJ2-3, with 10 bases identical to TRBD1. The junction had 6 bases not matched to a gene; V was cut back by 1 base and J by 5 bases. CDR1 LGHNA and CDR2 YNFKEQ come from the germline V gene. The CDR3 has 16 residues. CDR3 sequence reads: CASSQASGQGEDTQYF. CDR3 in DNA: TGTGCCAGCAGCCAAGCCTCCGGACAGGGGGAAGATACGCAGTATTTT.

The chain joins TRBV5-6 to TRBJ2-7, with no clear D. V lost 2 bases and J lost 2, with 5 bases in between. CDR1 SGHDT and CDR2 YYEEEE come from the germline V gene. The CDR3 consists of 12 residues. Written as DNA, the CDR3 is TGTGCCAGCAGCTTTGGAGCCTACGAGCAGTACTTC. Its translation: CASSFGAYEQYF. Filled out from reference TRBV5-6 and TRBJ2-7, the complete variable domain reads DAGVTQSPTHLIKTRGQQVTLRCSPKSGHDTVSWYQQALGQGPQFIFQYYEEEERQRGNFPDRFSGHQFPNYSSELNVNALLLGDSALYLCASSFGAYEQYFGPGTRLTVT.

This rearrangement joins TRBV7-9 to TRBJ2-3; 8 bases are shared with TRBD2. The ends lost 1 base at V and 0 bases at J; junction bases unmatched: 6. CDR1 is SEHNR, CDR2 FQNEAQ, per germline (reference sequence). The CDR3 extends over 17 amino acids. In nucleotides, the CDR3 is TGTGCCAGCAGCTTAGGAGCGGGGGCTACTAGCACAGATACGCAGTATTTT. It encodes CASSLGAGATSTDTQYF.

This sequence joins TRBV4-3 and TRBJ1-1; TRBD1 agrees at 7 bases. The CDR3 loop spans 14 amino acids. J gave up 4 bases and V 3 bases, and 5 bases lay outside the gene matches. Germline CDR1 and CDR2: LGHNA and YSLEER. This CDR3 is CASSHTGESTEAFF. DNA for the CDR3: TGCGCCAGCAGCCATACAGGGGAGAGCACTGAAGCTTTCTTT.

This clone was detected only a few times. The gene calls are TRBV29-1 and TRBJ1-2; 7 nucleotides align to TRBD1. CDR1 and CDR2 from the germline V gene are SQVTM and ANQGSEA. CDR3 size: 15 residues. With V trimmed by 4 bases and J by 8 bases, 16 bases remained unmatched. The CDR3 nucleotides read TGCAGCGTTGCGATGACAGGGACTGGGCCAATCGGCTACACCTTC. Its translation is CSVAMTGTGPIGYTF.

The J gene is TRBJ1-2, the V gene TRBV5-4; D is possibly TRBD1 (5 bases). The CDR3 is 18 residues long. V lost 4 bases, J lost 1 base, and 23 bases lay in between. CDR1 SGHNT and CDR2 YYREEE come from the germline V gene (reference sequence). The CDR3 DNA reads TGTGCCAGCAGCGCCGGATCGGGGGGAGTGAAGATTAACTATGGCTACACCTTC. Residues: CASSAGSGGVKINYGYTF. The full variable domain, completed using reference TRBV5-4 and TRBJ1-2, is ETGVTQSPTHLIKTRGQQVTLRCSSQSGHNTVSWYQQALGQGPQFIFQYYREEENGRGNFPPRFSGLQFPNYSSELNVNALELDDSALYLCASSAGSGGVKINYGYTFGSGTRLTVV.

This clone was counted between two and nine times. The chain carries TRBV7-2 and TRBJ1-3; 9 positions agree with TRBD1. The CDR3 consists of 15 residues. The V gene's germline CDR1 is SGHTA and CDR2 FQGNSA. Trimming took 1 base from V and 8 from J; bases not matched to a gene: 6. DNA for the CDR3: TGTGCCAGCAGCTTAGGTGGACAGGGGAGGGACACCATATATTTT. This codes for CASSLGGQGRDTIYF.

The chain joins TRBV5-1 to TRBJ1-4; 7 nucleotides match TRBD1. The CDR3 totals 14 residues. The germline V gene encodes CDR1 SGHRS and CDR2 YFSETQ. The V and J ends lost 1 base and 8 bases, in that order; junction bases with no gene match: 5. The CDR3 DNA reads TGCGCCAGCAGCTTGACAGGGGCGCGGGAAAAACTGTTTTTT. Protein product: CASSLTGAREKLFF.

The rearrangement uses TRBV30 and TRBJ2-7; perhaps TRBD2 as D (5 bases). This CDR3 spans 12 amino acids. The V end lost 2 bases, the J end lost 3 bases, and 8 bases lay between the germline ends. The germline V gene encodes CDR1 GTSNPN and CDR2 SVGIG (reference sequence). The CDR3 loop is CAWSSRDYEQYF. CDR3 bases: TGTGCCTGGAGTTCCCGGGACTACGAGCAGTACTTC.

This clone showed up just a few times. CDR3 protein: CSAAVRGRGENGYTF. The CDR3 DNA is TGCAGCGCCGCGGTTAGGGGGCGCGGGGAAAATGGCTACACCTTC. The chain joins TRBV29-1 to TRBJ1-2, with 7 bases matching TRBD1. This CDR3 has 15 residues. J was trimmed by 6 bases and V by 7 bases; bases with no gene match: 17. The V gene's germline CDR1 is SQVTM and CDR2 ANQGSEA. Using reference TRBV29-1 and TRBJ1-2 for the parts outside the CDR3, the full variable domain is SAVISQKPSRDICQRGTSLTIQCQVDSQVTMMFWYRQQPGQSLTLIATANQGSEATYESGFVIDKFPISRPNLTFSTLTVSNMSPEDSSIYLCSAAVRGRGENGYTFGSGTRLTVV.

V usage is TRBV7-9 and J usage is TRBJ2-7; 9 bases align to TRBD1. V dropped 1 base and J dropped 3; count of bases not matched to a gene: 4. CDR3 length: 15 amino acids. Looked up from germline, CDR1 is SEHNR and CDR2 is FQNEAQ (reference sequence). This chain's CDR3 is CASSLEGQGFYEQYF. CDR3 nucleotides: TGTGCCAGCAGCTTAGAGGGACAGGGCTTCTACGAGCAGTACTTC.

The V gene is TRBV7-9, the J gene TRBJ1-5, with 8 nucleotides matching TRBD1. Looked up from germline, CDR1 is SEHNR and CDR2 is FQNEAQ (reference sequence). The trim removed 1 base at V and 5 bases at J, leaving 7 bases unmatched. This CDR3 has 16 amino acids. The CDR3 nucleotides read TGTGCCAGCAGCTTAGTCTCAGGGGGCATTTATCAGCCCCAGCATTTT. Amino acid sequence: CASSLVSGGIYQPQHF.

The CDR3 protein is CASSLLGTGGPGELFF. The CDR3 DNA is TGTGCCAGCAGTTTATTGGGGACAGGGGGGCCCGGGGAGCTGTTTTTT. This rearrangement joins TRBV27 to TRBJ2-2, with 11 bases matching TRBD1. The CDR3 is 16 residues long. Germline trimming cut 1 base from V and 6 bases from J; bases unmatched to any gene: 4. The germline CDR1 and CDR2 sequences are MNHEY and SMNVEV (reference sequence).

This chain connects TRBV7-2 to TRBJ2-7, with 10 bases lining up with TRBD1. From germline, CDR1 is SGHTA and CDR2 FQGNSA. The junction had 8 bases not matched to a gene; V was cut back by 6 bases and J by 3 bases. The CDR3 loop spans 15 amino acids. CDR3 amino acids: CASRSGQGNFYEQYF. As DNA, the CDR3 is TGTGCCAGCAGGTCGGGACAGGGGAATTTCTACGAGCAGTACTTC.

This clone was counted between two and nine times. The chain couples TRBV13 to TRBJ1-1; weak D call: TRBD1 (5 bases). This CDR3 spans 15 amino acids. CDR1 is PRHDT, CDR2 FYEKMQ, per germline (reference sequence). V shed 1 base and J shed 0 bases, with 9 bases lying between them. The chain's CDR3 is CASSLESGMNTEAFF. CDR3 DNA sequence: TGTGCCAGCAGCTTAGAGTCAGGGATGAACACTGAAGCTTTCTTT. The full variable domain, in which reference TRBV13 and TRBJ1-1 provide the parts outside the CDR3, is AAGVIQSPRHLIKEKRETATLKCYPIPRHDTVYWYQQGPGQDPQFLISFYEKMQSDKGSIPDRFSAQQFSDYHSELNMSSLELGDSALYFCASSLESGMNTEAFFGQGTRLTVV.

The V call is TRBV11-3, the J call TRBJ2-3, with 10 positions matching TRBD2. Trimming cost V 5 bases and J 5 bases; bases outside gene matches: 13. CDR1 and CDR2 from the germline V gene are SGHNT and YENEEA. The CDR3 extends over 17 amino acids. The CDR3 region is CASSAHPGAGGEDTQYF. DNA of the CDR3: TGTGCCAGCAGCGCCCACCCAGGAGCGGGGGGGGAAGATACGCAGTATTTT.

This chain joins TRBV25-1 and TRBJ2-5; 12 bases agree with TRBD2. The J call is in doubt because the DNA end fits TRBJ2-7 better. The CDR3 sequence is 16 residues long. Germline assignment: CDR1 MGHDK and CDR2 SYGVNS. The DNA for the CDR3 is TGTGCCAGCAGTGATTTTACTAGCGGGGGGACCTACGAGCAGTACTTC. Translating it yields CASSDFTSGGTYEQYF.

This chain connects TRBV27 to TRBJ2-2, with 12 bases identical to TRBD2. Trimming took 4 bases from V and 4 from J; bases not matched to a gene: 7. This CDR3 spans 17 amino acids. Germline lookup yields CDR1 MNHEY and CDR2 SMNVEV (reference sequence). The CDR3, as DNA: TGTGCCAGCAGTTCCGCTAGCGGGGGGGCGATCACCGGGGAGCTGTTTTTT. Protein sequence: CASSSASGGAITGELFF.

The chain has TRBV19 and TRBJ1-5; a possible D gene is TRBD1 (6 bases). The CDR3 has 15 residues. V shed 5 bases and J shed 5 bases, with 16 bases lying between them. Germline V gene lookup returns CDR1 LNHDA and CDR2 SQIVND (reference sequence). The CDR3 protein is CASSPLGAEDQPQHF. The CDR3 DNA reads as TGTGCCAGTAGTCCTCTGGGGGCAGAGGATCAGCCCCAGCATTTT.